The clone carrying this TCR beta chain was observed many times. Its antigen is unknown. TCRdb recomputed calls from the reads with MiXCR, one row per CDR3 protein. This table has roughly 720,000 distinct CDR3 sequences, roughly 35% appearing once. The CDR3 sequence is 20 residues long. V dropped 2 bases and J dropped 0 bases, with 20 bases sitting between them. The germline CDR1 and CDR2 sequences are MNHNS and SASEGT. This sample is part of a study of T cell repertoires in cytomegalovirus infection. Study at large: Carrying CMV and the relevant HLA type showed in public TCR beta signatures.

Overall study findings and caveats: Across the ex vivo response, the dominant clonotypes were HLA-C-restricted CMV-specific TCR beta clonotypes.

The rearrangement links TRBV6-1 to TRBJ2-6; D perhaps matches TRBD1 (6 bases). The TCR sequence derives from a human donor in good health (CMV status not recorded). Some clones in this sample may be carry-over from other donors' samples. The sequenced sample was PBMCs. This chain's CDR3 is CASSELGAGQSRSGANVLTF. In DNA form, the CDR3 reads TGTGCCAGCAGTGAATTGGGGGCAGGACAGTCCCGCTCTGGGGCCAACGTCCTGACTTTC.